The 6 T cell receptor beta chains below come from one sample, sequenced in a study of T-cell memory formation after mild COVID-19. Via MiXCR, TCRdb re-called the 5' RACE reads, giving one row per CDR3 protein. The top ten clones hold about 42% of a sample with 110,000 or so distinct CDR3 sequences, about a fifth of them seen once. Sequenced: PBMCs or a T cell subset sorted from them (not recorded which). Receptors were obtained from a man aged 18 to 30 who had mild COVID-19 (a few samples of this study predate the infection). Cell type and time point are not known.

This chain connects TRBV7-3 to TRBJ2-1, with 11 bases that match TRBD2. This CDR3 has 15 residues. V dropped 3 bases and J dropped 4; count of bases not matched to a gene: 2. Germline assignment: CDR1 SGHTA and CDR2 FQGTGA. The CDR3: CASSFGTSGYNEQFF. DNA for the CDR3: TGTGCCAGCAGCTTCGGGACTAGCGGTTACAATGAGCAGTTCTTC.

This clonotype was picked up a small number of times. The CDR3 coding sequence is TGCGCCAGCAGCCAAGGAGGGCGGTCACCCCTCCACTTT. Its protein is CASSQGGRSPLHF. The chain recombines TRBV4-3 with TRBJ1-6; D unclear. V was clipped by 1 base and J by 10 bases, with 8 bases between them. This CDR3 contains 13 residues. Per the germline V gene, CDR1 is LGHNA and CDR2 is YSLEER.

The sample holds a few counts of this clonotype. V gene TRBV24-1 combines with J gene TRBJ2-1, with D perhaps being TRBD1 or TRBD2 (6 bases each). There are 13 residues in the CDR3. Germline CDR1 and CDR2: KGHDR and SFDVKD. V lost 10 bases and J lost 4, with 13 bases in between. CDR3 sequence reads: CATKEGEYNEQFF. The CDR3 DNA reads TGTGCCACGAAGGAGGGGGAATACAATGAGCAGTTCTTC.

V and J are TRBV7-9 and TRBJ1-2; D is possibly TRBD1 (6 bases). Per germline, CDR1 SEHNR and CDR2 FQNEAQ (reference sequence). Trimming took off 8 bases at V and 4 bases at J, with 14 bases between the two ends. This CDR3 spans 13 amino acids. The CDR3 spells CASRPGQLYGYTF. The CDR3 nucleotides read TGTGCCAGCCGACCGGGACAACTCTATGGCTACACCTTC. Combining the CDR3 with reference TRBV7-9 and TRBJ1-2 gives the whole variable domain DTGVSQNPRHKITKRGQNVTFRCDPISEHNRLYWYRQTLGQGPEFLTYFQNEAQLEKSRLLSDRFSAERPKGSFSTLEIQRTEQGDSAMYLCASRPGQLYGYTFGSGTRLTVV.

This clonotype was detected a few times. J is TRBJ1-5 and V is TRBV12-3 or TRBV12-4; tentatively, D is TRBD1 (5 bases). This CDR3 contains 16 residues. V gave up 5 bases and J gave up 4 bases, with 18 bases separating them. For the CDR3, the DNA is TGTGCCAGCAGTGACCAGGGTCGACTTCGTAATCAGCCCCAGCATTTT. Residues: CASSDQGRLRNQPQHF.

The J gene is TRBJ1-6, the V gene TRBV5-1; 9 bases align to TRBD1. V was pared by 4 bases and J by 9 bases, with 5 bases of the junction left unmatched. The CDR3 runs to 14 residues. CDR1 is SGHRS, CDR2 YFSETQ, per germline. The CDR3, as DNA: TGCGCCAGCAGCCCCGGGACAGGGAGTTCACCCCTCCACTTT. Translation gives CASSPGTGSSPLHF.